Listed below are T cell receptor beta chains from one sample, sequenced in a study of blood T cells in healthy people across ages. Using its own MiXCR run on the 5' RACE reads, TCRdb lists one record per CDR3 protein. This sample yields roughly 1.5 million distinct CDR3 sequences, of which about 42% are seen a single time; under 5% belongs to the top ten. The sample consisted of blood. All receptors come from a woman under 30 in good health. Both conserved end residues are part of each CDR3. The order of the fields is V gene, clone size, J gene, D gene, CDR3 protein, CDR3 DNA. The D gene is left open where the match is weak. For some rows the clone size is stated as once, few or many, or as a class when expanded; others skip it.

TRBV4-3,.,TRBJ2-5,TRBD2,CASSQGASGGQQETQYF,TGCGCCAGCAGCCAAGGGGCTAGCGGGGGGCAGCAAGAGACCCAGTACTTC
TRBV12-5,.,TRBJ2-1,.,CASGPGGSLSYNEQFF,TGTGCTAGTGGCCCCGGAGGGTCTCTATCCTACAATGAGCAGTTCTTC
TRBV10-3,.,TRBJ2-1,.,CAIAVIRGSYNEQFF,TGTGCCATCGCTGTCATTCGTGGCTCCTACAATGAGCAGTTCTTC
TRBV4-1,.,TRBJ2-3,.,CASSQPGAGADTQYF,TGCGCCAGCAGCCAACCAGGCGCAGGGGCGGATACGCAGTATTTT
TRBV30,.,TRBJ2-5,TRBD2,CAWTTSSGYQETQYF,TGTGCCTGGACGACGTCTAGCGGGTACCAAGAGACCCAGTACTTC
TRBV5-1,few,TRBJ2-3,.,CASSLVSGYTDTQYF,TGCGCCAGCAGCTTGGTTAGCGGCTACACAGATACGCAGTATTTT
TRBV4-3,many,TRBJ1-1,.,CASSQELNTEAFF,TGTGCCAGCAGCCAAGAGTTGAACACTGAAGCTTTCTTT
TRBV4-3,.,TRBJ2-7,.,CASSQDLAGANYNEQYF,TGCGCCAGCAGCCAAGATTTGGCGGGGGCAAACTACAATGAGCAGTACTTC
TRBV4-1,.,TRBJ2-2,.,CASSQAQGYGELFF,TGCGCCAGCAGCCAAGCACAGGGATACGGGGAGCTGTTTTTT
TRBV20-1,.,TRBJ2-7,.,CSAISEFYEQYF,TGCAGTGCTATATCAGAATTTTACGAGCAGTACTTC
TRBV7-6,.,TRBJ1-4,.,CASSLLGTNEKLFF,TGTGCCAGCAGCTTGTTAGGGACTAATGAAAAACTGTTTTTT
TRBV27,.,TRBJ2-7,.,CASSPWGLGLKSYEQYF,TGTGCCAGCAGTCCCTGGGGACTCGGACTAAAATCCTACGAGCAGTACTTC
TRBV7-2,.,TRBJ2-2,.,CASTRGGYSSTGELFF,TGTGCCAGCACCAGGGGGGGGTATTCGAGCACCGGGGAGCTGTTTTTT
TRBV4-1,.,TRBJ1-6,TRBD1,CASSQADRVSFGSPLHF,TGCGCCAGCAGCCAAGCTGACAGGGTAAGTTTCGGTTCACCCCTCCACTTT
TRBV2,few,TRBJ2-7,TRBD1,CANRPTGAYEQYF,TGTGCCAACCGGCCCACAGGGGCCTACGAGCAGTACTTC
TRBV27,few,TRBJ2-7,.,CASSLRGPGYEQYF,TGTGCCAGCAGTTTGAGGGGTCCGGGGTACGAGCAGTACTTC
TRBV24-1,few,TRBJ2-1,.,CATSVVGGEQFF,TGTGCCACCAGTGTCGTCGGGGGTGAGCAGTTCTTC
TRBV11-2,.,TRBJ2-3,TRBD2,CASSLDGRGATDTQYF,TGTGCCAGCAGCTTAGATGGGCGGGGGGCCACAGATACGCAGTATTTT
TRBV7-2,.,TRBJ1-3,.,CASSLALSRRTGNTIYF,TGTGCCAGCAGCTTAGCACTGAGCAGGAGGACTGGAAACACCATATATTTT